One and the same sample provided the 19 T cell receptor beta chains below, sequenced in a study of CXCR3-negative and CXCR3-positive naive CD8 T cells. Regarding the study as a whole: The TRB CDR3s that CXCR3-positive naive cells carried were more hydrophobic than those of CXCR3-negative naive cells.

cDNA libraries for TRB were generated by 5' RACE incorporating UMI labels. From its re-call of the 5' RACE reads, TCRdb lists each CDR3 protein once, without DNA. The sample is made up of 120,000 or so distinct CDR3 sequences, and the top ten hold roughly 0.6% of it. These receptors' targets are unknown. Sequences were obtained from naive CXCR3+ CD8+ T cells from blood. Sample subset: CD45RO-CCR7+CD27+CD95- naive CD8+ T cells expressing CXCR3 (TNR3+). The origin of the receptors is a human donor in good health. Some clones in this sample may be carry-over from other donors' samples.

The V call is TRBV3-1, the J call TRBJ2-3. The CDR3 consists of 14 residues. Per the germline V gene, CDR1 is LGHDT and CDR2 is YNNKEL (reference sequence). The CDR3 spells CASSQDRRPDTQYF.

V usage is TRBV20-1 and J usage is TRBJ2-1; lacking DNA, the TRBD1 call made by TCRdb goes unchecked. The CDR3 extends over 15 amino acids. Germline lookup yields CDR1 DFQATT and CDR2 SNEGSKA (reference sequence). This CDR3 is CSARGRTGHRNEQFF.

The gene calls are TRBV6-4 and TRBJ1-1; TCRdb proposes TRBD1, but this gene call is untestable without DNA. The length of the CDR3 is 15 residues. From germline, CDR1 is MRHNA and CDR2 SNTAGT. This chain's CDR3 is CASSETGTGGTEAFF.

The V call is TRBV5-1, the J call TRBJ2-7. The CDR3 has 14 residues. From germline, CDR1 is SGHRS and CDR2 YFSETQ. CDR3: CASSLYEISYEQYF.

This sequence joins TRBV27 and TRBJ2-3. Germline V gene lookup returns CDR1 MNHEY and CDR2 SMNVEV (reference sequence). This CDR3 is 15 amino acids long. CDR3 in amino acids: CASGILPSSTDTQYF.

J is TRBJ1-2 and V is TRBV13; the D call of TRBD1 rests on TCRdb alone, since no DNA is present to check it. This CDR3 spans 15 amino acids. Germline values: CDR1 PRHDT, CDR2 FYEKMQ (reference sequence). The CDR3 region is CASSLGEDRPYGYTF.

The gene calls are TRBV5-6 and TRBJ2-2; the TRBD1 assignment by TCRdb is unverifiable without DNA. Germline lookup yields CDR1 SGHDT and CDR2 YYEEEE. This CDR3 contains 14 residues. CDR3: CASSFGTGKMELFF.

V is TRBV7-2 and J is TRBJ2-1; there is no DNA to check the TCRdb D call of TRBD1. Germline V CDR1 and CDR2: SGHTA, FQGNSA. CDR3 length: 14 residues. CDR3 sequence: CASSLAGVGNEQLF.

This rearrangement joins TRBV20-1 to TRBJ1-4; TCRdb's D call of TRBD1 is untestable without DNA. The CDR3 is 14 residues long. Germline V gene lookup returns CDR1 DFQATT and CDR2 SNEGSKA (reference sequence). Here the CDR3 reads CSARDWDKYEKLFF.

The chain joins TRBV7-2 to TRBJ2-3. The CDR3 extends over 14 amino acids. From germline, CDR1 is SGHTA and CDR2 FQGNSA. The CDR3 loop reads CASSLGTETDTQYF.

This sequence joins TRBV4-1 and TRBJ2-3; the D call from TCRdb, TRBD1, cannot be confirmed without DNA. Germline loops: CDR1 MGHRA, CDR2 YSYEKL. The CDR3 spans 15 residues. CDR3 in amino acids: CASSQDQGGTDTQYF.

V is TRBV4-1 and J is TRBJ2-7. CDR1 and CDR2 (germline): MGHRA, YSYEKL. This CDR3 contains 17 residues. This chain's CDR3 is CASSQDQETGASYEQYF.

This chain uses TRBV10-2 with TRBJ2-1; TCRdb gives TRBD1 as the D gene, but with no DNA this cannot be confirmed. CDR1 and CDR2 (germline): WSHSY, SAAADI. The CDR3 has 15 residues. The CDR3 loop is CASSDDRDPLNEQFF.

The CDR3 region is CASIPRDTIFTDTQYF. This chain links TRBV5-5 with TRBJ2-3; the TCRdb call, TRBD1, lacks DNA for checking. The length of the CDR3 is 16 residues. Per germline, CDR1 SGHKS and CDR2 YYEKEE (reference sequence).

The gene calls are TRBV7-9 and TRBJ2-7; no DNA is available, so the TRBD1 call from TCRdb remains unchecked. CDR1 is SEHNR, CDR2 FQNEAQ, per germline (reference sequence). The CDR3 length is 13 residues. Here the CDR3 reads CASSPRLGNEQYF. Looking up the rest from reference TRBV7-9 and TRBJ2-7 gives the full variable domain: DTGVSQNPRHKITKRGQNVTFRCDPISEHNRLYWYRQTLGQGPEFLTYFQNEAQLEKSRLLSDRFSAERPKGSFSTLEIQRTEQGDSAMYLCASSPRLGNEQYFGPGTRLTVT.

This rearrangement joins TRBV10-3 to TRBJ2-3; the D call from TCRdb, TRBD1, cannot be confirmed without DNA. The CDR3 is 15 amino acids. Germline CDR1 and CDR2: ENHRY and SYGVKD. CDR3 sequence: CAISESGGGSDTQYF.

The CDR3 loop is CSARDGLAYYNEQFF. The chain has TRBV20-1 and TRBJ2-1; checking the TCRdb D call of TRBD2 is not possible without DNA. This CDR3 is 15 amino acids long. CDR1 is DFQATT, CDR2 SNEGSKA, per germline (reference sequence).

J is TRBJ2-1 and V is TRBV5-1; TCRdb returns TRBD1, unconfirmable since there is no DNA. CDR3 length: 13 residues. Germline CDR1 reads SGHRS; CDR2 reads YFSETQ. Here the CDR3 reads CASRDSTYNEQFF.

The chain links TRBV27 to TRBJ1-6; TCRdb returns TRBD1, unconfirmable since there is no DNA. The germline V gene encodes CDR1 MNHEY and CDR2 SMNVEV (reference sequence). The CDR3 consists of 19 residues. The CDR3: CASSLTPRGWTSNNSPLHF.